The rows below give T cell receptor beta chains drawn from one sample of a study of T-cell memory formation after mild COVID-19. TCRdb re-called the 5' RACE reads with MiXCR, one entry per CDR3 protein. This table has roughly 350,000 distinct CDR3 sequences, 20% to 25% appearing once. Sequencing used PBMCs or a T cell subset sorted from them (not recorded which). These receptor sequences come from an adult woman who had mild COVID-19 (a few samples of this study predate the infection). Cell type and time point are not known. The CDR3 runs from the conserved cysteine through the conserved F or W. D genes are given only for firm matches. Clone size is stated in some rows and not others, as once, few, many or a class when expanded.

NA	TRBD2	TRBV20-1	TRBJ2-7	TGCAGTGCTAGAGATCGTACTAGCGGGAGCAACGAGCAGTACTTC	CSARDRTSGSNEQYF
NA	NA	TRBV5-1	TRBJ1-3	TGCGCCAGCAGCTTGGGGGAGGAGATCTCTGGAAACACCATATATTTT	CASSLGEEISGNTIYF
NA	NA	TRBV28	TRBJ2-2	TGTGCCAGCAGTAGCTTGGGGAACACCGGGGAGCTGTTTTTT	CASSSLGNTGELFF
few	NA	TRBV4-1	TRBJ2-5	TGCGCCAGCAGCCAAGGGACAGTGGGAGAGGAGACCCAGTACTTC	CASSQGTVGEETQYF
NA	TRBD2	TRBV12-3/TRBV12-4	TRBJ2-3	TGTGCCAGCCGGCTAGCGGGGGGGCACGGTACGCAGTATTTT	CASRLAGGHGTQYF
NA	NA	TRBV7-6	TRBJ2-3	TGTGCCAGCAGCTTAGGGATGAGGGGATTCACAGATACGCAGTATTTT	CASSLGMRGFTDTQYF
NA	TRBD1	TRBV6-1	TRBJ1-5	TGTGCCAGCAGTGAAGTGGGACAGAAGAGCAATCAGCCCCAGCATTTT	CASSEVGQKSNQPQHF
NA	NA	TRBV15	TRBJ1-5	TGTGCCACCCACCAACGACTCAATCAGCCCCAGCATTTT	CATHQRLNQPQHF
NA	NA	TRBV7-9	TRBJ1-1	TGTGCCAGCAGCTTAAAGGGGTTCGACACTGAAGCTTTCTTT	CASSLKGFDTEAFF
NA	NA	TRBV7-2	TRBJ1-1	TGTGCCAGCCGTAATAGGGCCGATGCTTTCTTT	CASRNRADAFF
NA	NA	TRBV6-2/TRBV6-3	TRBJ2-7	TGTGCCAGCAGTTACAGGGGAAGCTCCTACGAGCAGTACTTC	CASSYRGSSYEQYF
NA	NA	TRBV5-1	TRBJ2-3	TGCGCCAGCAGCTTAGGGGACGACACAGATACGCAGTATTTT	CASSLGDDTDTQYF
NA	NA	TRBV6-5	TRBJ1-2	TGTGCCAGCAGCCCCCCAACAGGGTCGGACGGGTATGGCTACACCTTC	CASSPPTGSDGYGYTF
NA	TRBD2	TRBV20-1	TRBJ2-2	TGCAGTGCTAGCAAGCGGGAGGCCGGGGAGCTGTTTTTT	CSASKREAGELFF
NA	NA	TRBV7-6	TRBJ2-3	TGTGCCAGCAGCTTGAGAGTGGCAGATACGCAGTATTTT	CASSLRVADTQYF
once	NA	TRBV15	TRBJ2-6	TGTGCCACCGGGACGGTTGAAGGGAACTCTGGGGCCAACGTCCTGACTTTC	CATGTVEGNSGANVLTF
few	NA	TRBV11-2	TRBJ1-1	TGTGCCAGCAGCTCCAGGGCGGGGGACACTGAAGCTTTCTTT	CASSSRAGDTEAFF
NA	TRBD2	TRBV11-3	TRBJ2-3	TGTGCCAGCAGCCCCGGGACTAGCTCGGATACGCAGTATTTT	CASSPGTSSDTQYF
NA	NA	TRBV5-1	TRBJ2-1	TGCGCCAGCAGCTTGGTGGCAGCTAACTCCTACAATGAGCAGTTCTTC	CASSLVAANSYNEQFF
NA	NA	TRBV5-1	TRBJ2-7	TGCGCCAGCAGCTTCCAGGCGGGGGAGCAGTACTTC	CASSFQAGEQYF
few	TRBD1	TRBV7-2	TRBJ2-7	TGTGCCAGCAGCTTAGCGTCTTTTAAGGGGACAGGGGGCTCCTACGAGCAGTACTTC	CASSLASFKGTGGSYEQYF
NA	TRBD2	TRBV9	TRBJ2-3	TGTGCCAGCAGCGTAGGAGCGGGGGCCCGCGGCACAGATACGCAGTATTTT	CASSVGAGARGTDTQYF
few	NA	TRBV12-3/TRBV12-4	TRBJ2-7	TGTGCCAGCAGTATCCTTGGGGCGATCGAGCAGTACTTC	CASSILGAIEQYF
NA	TRBD2	TRBV24-1	TRBJ2-3	TGTGCCACCTCTGGCGACCAGCGGGACTCAGATACGCAGTATTTT	CATSGDQRDSDTQYF
NA	TRBD2	TRBV7-2	TRBJ2-5	TGTGCCAGCAGCCAGGGACTAGCGGGAAGGGAGACCCAGTACTTC	CASSQGLAGRETQYF
NA	TRBD1	TRBV20-1	TRBJ2-1	TGCAGTGCTGCAGGGGGCGCAACCCCCTACAATGAGCAGTTCTTC	CSAAGGATPYNEQFF
NA	TRBD2	TRBV7-9	TRBJ2-3	TGTGCCAGCAGCCTACTACCGGGAGATAGCGGGGGATTGTTCGATACGCAGTATTTT	CASSLLPGDSGGLFDTQYF
once	TRBD1	TRBV24-1	TRBJ2-1	TGTGCCACCAGTGAGCTGCCGGGACAGGGTCAGGGAGAGCAGTTCTTC	CATSELPGQGQGEQFF
NA	TRBD2	TRBV11-3	TRBJ2-1	TGTGCCAGCAGTTGGAGGGGGACTAGCGGGAGGGAGGAATACAATGAGCAGTTCTTC	CASSWRGTSGREEYNEQFF
NA	NA	TRBV5-1	TRBJ2-7	TGCGCCAGCAGCCCGGACGGGAGATACGAGCAGTACTTC	CASSPDGRYEQYF
NA	NA	TRBV30	TRBJ2-3	TGTGCCTGGAGTGTACGAATGAAGGATACGCAGTATTTT	CAWSVRMKDTQYF
NA	NA	TRBV30	TRBJ1-4	TGTGCCTGGTTTTCCCCGGGTAGTTCTGAAAAACTGTTTTTT	CAWFSPGSSEKLFF
few	NA	TRBV5-1	TRBJ2-1	TGCGCCAGCAGCTTGGGAGACTTCCTCAGTGAGCAGTTCTTC	CASSLGDFLSEQFF
once	TRBD2	TRBV20-1	TRBJ2-7	TGCAGTGCTAGACCCGAAGGACTAGCGCTTCCTTACGAGCAGTACTTC	CSARPEGLALPYEQYF
NA	TRBD1	TRBV12-3/TRBV12-4	TRBJ1-1	TGTGCCAGCAGCCGGACAGGGTGGGCTGAAGCTTTCTTT	CASSRTGWAEAFF
NA	NA	TRBV5-6	TRBJ1-4	TGTGCCAGCAGCTTGCTCACTAATGAAAAACTGTTTTTT	CASSLLTNEKLFF
few	TRBD1	TRBV4-1	TRBJ1-2	TGCGCCAGCAGCCAACGGACAGGGGAGGGTATTAACTATGGCTACACCTTC	CASSQRTGEGINYGYTF
NA	NA	TRBV7-6	TRBJ2-7	TGTGCCAGCAGCTTAGGACCGGACAGTTGGGGCCTCGAGCAGTACTTC	CASSLGPDSWGLEQYF
many	NA	TRBV29-1	TRBJ2-1	TGCAGCGTTCCCGGGGTGAAATACAATGAGCAGTTCTTC	CSVPGVKYNEQFF
NA	NA	TRBV7-2	TRBJ2-7	TGTGCCAGCAGCCCCGGATGGTACGAGCAGTACTTC	CASSPGWYEQYF
few	TRBD2	TRBV5-1	TRBJ2-1	TGCGCCAGCAGCAACGGACTAGCGGGTTATGGGGATGAGCAGTTCTTC	CASSNGLAGYGDEQFF
NA	TRBD1	TRBV7-2	TRBJ1-1	TGTGCCAGCAGCCCCGGGACAGTAGGCACTGAAGCTTTCTTT	CASSPGTVGTEAFF
NA	TRBD1	TRBV7-9	TRBJ2-5	TGTGCCAGCAGCTTAGGGACAGGGAGCGCGGGAGAGACCCAGTACTTC	CASSLGTGSAGETQYF
NA	NA	TRBV7-8	TRBJ2-5	TGTGCCAGCAGCCAACGCCTGCTCCAAGAGACCCAGTACTTC	CASSQRLLQETQYF
NA	NA	TRBV7-9	TRBJ1-2	TGTGCCAGCAGCTTCCAGGGCCCCTATGGCTACACCTTC	CASSFQGPYGYTF
many	NA	TRBV7-6	TRBJ2-7	TGTGCCAGCAGCAAGGATACGGGATTCTCCTACGAGCAGTACTTC	CASSKDTGFSYEQYF
many	NA	TRBV5-5	TRBJ2-5	TGTGCCAGCAGCTTCGGTAGGCCCTTGGAGACCCAGTACTTC	CASSFGRPLETQYF
NA	NA	TRBV4-1	TRBJ2-7	TGCGCCAGCAGCCAGTTACTCGGCGAGCAGTACTTC	CASSQLLGEQYF
NA	NA	TRBV20-1	TRBJ2-5	TGCAGTGCTAGAGAAGAGACCCAGTACTTC	CSAREETQYF
NA	TRBD1	TRBV19	TRBJ2-1	TGTGACAGTAGCCCTTGGGGACAGGGCGCATTTGCGGAGCAGTTCTTC	CDSSPWGQGAFAEQFF
NA	NA	TRBV18	TRBJ2-7	TGTGCCAGCTCACCCCTAGGGACGAGCTCCTACGAGCAGTACTTC	CASSPLGTSSYEQYF
NA	TRBD1	TRBV7-8	TRBJ2-3	TGTGCCAGCAGCTCGACAGGGGGCATAGCAGATACGCAGTATTTT	CASSSTGGIADTQYF
few	NA	TRBV29-1	TRBJ2-7	TGCAGCGTGAGTCAAGGGATCTACGAGCAGTACTTC	CSVSQGIYEQYF
NA	TRBD1	TRBV5-5	TRBJ1-1	TGTGCCAGCAGCCTTCTACAGGGGGCGAGCACTGAAGCTTTCTTT	CASSLLQGASTEAFF
few	NA	TRBV6-5	TRBJ2-5	TGTGCCAGCAGTTACTCAGGCAGGGCGACCCAGTACTTC	CASSYSGRATQYF
many	TRBD1	TRBV12-3/TRBV12-4	TRBJ1-1	TGTGCCAGCACCACCATTACAGGGGGCCTGAAGATTGTGAACACTGAAGCTTTCTTT	CASTTITGGLKIVNTEAFF
few	TRBD1	TRBV12-3/TRBV12-4	TRBJ1-5	TGTGCCAGCAGCACAGGGGGCGCCTCGGGCAATCAGCCCCAGCATTTT	CASSTGGASGNQPQHF
few	TRBD2	TRBV29-1	TRBJ2-1	TGCAGCGTTGAAGGACTAGCGGGAGTCGATGAGCAGTTCTTC	CSVEGLAGVDEQFF
few	NA	TRBV24-1	TRBJ2-1	TGTGCCACCAGTGCAGGAAGTGAGCAGTTCTTC	CATSAGSEQFF